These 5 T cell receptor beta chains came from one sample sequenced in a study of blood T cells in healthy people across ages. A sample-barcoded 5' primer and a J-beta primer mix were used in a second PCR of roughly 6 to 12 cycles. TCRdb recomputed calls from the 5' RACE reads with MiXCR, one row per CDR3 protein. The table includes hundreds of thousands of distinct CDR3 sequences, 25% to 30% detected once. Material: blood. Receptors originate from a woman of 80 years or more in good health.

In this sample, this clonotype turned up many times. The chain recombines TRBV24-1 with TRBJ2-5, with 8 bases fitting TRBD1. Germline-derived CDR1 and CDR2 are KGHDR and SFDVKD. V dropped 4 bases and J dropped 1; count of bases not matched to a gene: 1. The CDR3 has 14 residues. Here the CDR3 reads CATSEDRVQETQYF. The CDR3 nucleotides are TGTGCCACCAGTGAGGACAGGGTCCAAGAGACCCAGTACTTC.

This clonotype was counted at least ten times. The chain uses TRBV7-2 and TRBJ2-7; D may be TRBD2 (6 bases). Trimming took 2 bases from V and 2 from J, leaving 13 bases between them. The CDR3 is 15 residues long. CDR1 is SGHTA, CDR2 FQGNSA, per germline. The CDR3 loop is CASSLFHGSPYEQYF. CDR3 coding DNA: TGTGCCAGCAGCTTATTTCACGGGAGTCCCTACGAGCAGTACTTC. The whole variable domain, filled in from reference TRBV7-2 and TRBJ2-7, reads GAGVSQSPSNKVTEKGKDVELRCDPISGHTALYWYRQSLGQGLEFLIYFQGNSAPDKSGLPSDRFSAERTGGSVSTLTIQRTQQEDSAVYLCASSLFHGSPYEQYFGPGTRLTVT.

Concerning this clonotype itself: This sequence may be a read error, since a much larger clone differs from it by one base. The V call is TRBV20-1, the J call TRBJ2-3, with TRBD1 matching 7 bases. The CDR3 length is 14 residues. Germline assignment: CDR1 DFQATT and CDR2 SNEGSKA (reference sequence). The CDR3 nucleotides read TGCGGTGCTAGTGCCGACAGGGTGGCGGATACGCAGTATTTT. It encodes CGASADRVADTQYF.

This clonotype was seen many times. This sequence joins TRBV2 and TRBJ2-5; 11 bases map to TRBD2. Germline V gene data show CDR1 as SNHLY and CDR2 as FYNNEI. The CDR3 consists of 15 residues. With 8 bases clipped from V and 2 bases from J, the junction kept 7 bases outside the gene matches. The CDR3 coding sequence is TGTGCCAGCGGGGACGGGACTAGCGGACAAGAGACCCAGTACTTC. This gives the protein CASGDGTSGQETQYF.

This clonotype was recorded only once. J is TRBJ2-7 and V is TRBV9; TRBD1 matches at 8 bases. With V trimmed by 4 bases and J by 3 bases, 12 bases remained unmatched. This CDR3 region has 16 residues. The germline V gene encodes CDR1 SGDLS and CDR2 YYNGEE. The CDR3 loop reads CASSPNPQGASYEQYF. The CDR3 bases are TGTGCCAGCAGCCCAAACCCCCAGGGGGCTAGCTACGAGCAGTACTTC.